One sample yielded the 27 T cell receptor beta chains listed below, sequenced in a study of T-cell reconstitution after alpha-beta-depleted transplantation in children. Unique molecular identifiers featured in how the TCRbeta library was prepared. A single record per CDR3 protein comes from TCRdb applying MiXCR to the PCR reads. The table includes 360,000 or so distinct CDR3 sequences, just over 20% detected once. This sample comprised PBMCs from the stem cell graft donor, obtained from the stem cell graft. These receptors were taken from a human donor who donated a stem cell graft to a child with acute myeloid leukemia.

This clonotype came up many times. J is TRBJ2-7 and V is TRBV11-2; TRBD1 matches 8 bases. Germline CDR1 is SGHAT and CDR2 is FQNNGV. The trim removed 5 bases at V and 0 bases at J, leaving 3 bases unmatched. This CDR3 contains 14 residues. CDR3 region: CASSTDRVSYEQYF. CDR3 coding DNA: TGTGCCAGCAGCACGGACAGGGTCTCCTACGAGCAGTACTTC. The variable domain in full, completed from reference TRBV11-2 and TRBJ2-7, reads EAGVAQSPRYKIIEKRQSVAFWCNPISGHATLYWYQQILGQGPKLLIQFQNNGVVDDSQLPKDRFSAERLKGVDSTLKIQPAKLEDSAVYLCASSTDRVSYEQYFGPGTRLTVT.

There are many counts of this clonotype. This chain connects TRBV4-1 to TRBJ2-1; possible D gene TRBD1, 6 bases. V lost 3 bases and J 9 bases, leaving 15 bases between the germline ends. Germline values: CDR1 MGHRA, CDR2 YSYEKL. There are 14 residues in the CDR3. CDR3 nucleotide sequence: TGCGCCAGCAGCCACGTCACAGGGAAGTTTGAGCAGTTCTTC. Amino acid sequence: CASSHVTGKFEQFF.

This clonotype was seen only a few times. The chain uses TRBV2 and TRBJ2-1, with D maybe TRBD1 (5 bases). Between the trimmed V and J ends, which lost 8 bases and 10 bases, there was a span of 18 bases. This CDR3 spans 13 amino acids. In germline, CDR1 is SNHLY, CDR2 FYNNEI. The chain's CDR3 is CASHRTPREEQFF. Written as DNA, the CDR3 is TGTGCCAGCCACAGGACCCCACGTGAGGAGCAGTTCTTC. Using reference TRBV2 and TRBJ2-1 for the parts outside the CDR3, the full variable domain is EPEVTQTPSHQVTQMGQEVILRCVPISNHLYFYWYRQILGQKVEFLVSFYNNEISEKSEIFDDQFSVERPDGSNFTLKIRSTKLEDSAMYFCASHRTPREEQFFGPGTRLTVL.

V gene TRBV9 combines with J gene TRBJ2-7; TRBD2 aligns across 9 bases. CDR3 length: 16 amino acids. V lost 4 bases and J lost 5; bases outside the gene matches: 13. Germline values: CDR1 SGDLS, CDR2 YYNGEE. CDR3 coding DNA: TGTGCCAGCAGCCTCGGAGTGGGTAGCGGGAGAAACGAGCAGTACTTC. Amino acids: CASSLGVGSGRNEQYF.

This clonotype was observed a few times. DNA for the CDR3: TGTGCCACCAGCAGAGATAGCACAGATACGCAGTATTTT. Translated: CATSRDSTDTQYF. This sequence joins TRBV15 and TRBJ2-3; the D is unclear. With 0 bases removed from V and 0 bases from J, the gap between germline ends came to 1 base. Germline V gene sequence: CDR1 LNHNV, CDR2 YYDKDF (reference sequence). The CDR3 consists of 13 residues. Full variable domain (missing parts from reference TRBV15 and TRBJ2-3): DAMVIQNPRYQVTQFGKPVTLSCSQTLNHNVMYWYQQKSSQAPKLLFHYYDKDFNNEADTPDNFQSRRPNTSFCFLDIRSPGLGDTAMYLCATSRDSTDTQYFGPGTRLTVL.

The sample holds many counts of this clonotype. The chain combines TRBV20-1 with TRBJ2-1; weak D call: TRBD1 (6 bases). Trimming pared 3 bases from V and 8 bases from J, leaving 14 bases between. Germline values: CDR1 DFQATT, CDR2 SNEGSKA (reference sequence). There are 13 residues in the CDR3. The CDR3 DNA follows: TGCAGTGCTAGGCGGCAGGGGAACTATGAGCAGTTCTTC. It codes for CSARRQGNYEQFF.

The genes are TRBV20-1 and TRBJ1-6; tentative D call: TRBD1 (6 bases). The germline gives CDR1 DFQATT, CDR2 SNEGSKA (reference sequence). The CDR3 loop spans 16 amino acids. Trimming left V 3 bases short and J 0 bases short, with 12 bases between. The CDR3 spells CSASPGAGSYNSPLHF. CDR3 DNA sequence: TGCAGTGCTAGTCCAGGGGCGGGCTCCTATAATTCACCCCTCCACTTT.

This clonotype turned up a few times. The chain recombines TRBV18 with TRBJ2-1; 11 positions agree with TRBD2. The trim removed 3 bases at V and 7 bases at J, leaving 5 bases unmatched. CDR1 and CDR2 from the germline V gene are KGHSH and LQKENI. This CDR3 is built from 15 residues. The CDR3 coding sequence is TGTGCCAGCTCACCTACTAGCGGGAGCAGTAATGAGCAGTTCTTC. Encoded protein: CASSPTSGSSNEQFF.

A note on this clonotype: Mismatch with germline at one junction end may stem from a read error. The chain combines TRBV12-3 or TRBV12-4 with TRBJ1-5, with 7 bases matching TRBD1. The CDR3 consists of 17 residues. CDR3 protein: CASSLGTVNVGNQPQHF. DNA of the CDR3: TGTGCCAGCAGCTTAGGGACAGTTAATGTCGGCAATCAGCCCCAGCATTTT.

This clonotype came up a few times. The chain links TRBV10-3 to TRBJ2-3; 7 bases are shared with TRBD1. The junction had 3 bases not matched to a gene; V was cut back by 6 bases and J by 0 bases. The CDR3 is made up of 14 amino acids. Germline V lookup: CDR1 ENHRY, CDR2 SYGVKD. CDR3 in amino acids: CAIRPGGSTDTQYF. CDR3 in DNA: TGTGCCATCAGACCAGGGGGAAGCACAGATACGCAGTATTTT.

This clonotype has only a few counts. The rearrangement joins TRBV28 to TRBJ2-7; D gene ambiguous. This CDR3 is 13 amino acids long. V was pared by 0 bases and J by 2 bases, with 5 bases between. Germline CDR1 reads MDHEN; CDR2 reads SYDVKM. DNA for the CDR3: TGTGCCAGCAGTTTATGGGGGACCTACGAGCAGTACTTC. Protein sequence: CASSLWGTYEQYF.

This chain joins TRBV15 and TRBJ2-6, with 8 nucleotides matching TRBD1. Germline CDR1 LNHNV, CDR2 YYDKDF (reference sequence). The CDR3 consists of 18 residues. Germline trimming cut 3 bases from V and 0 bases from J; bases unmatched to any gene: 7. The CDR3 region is CATSSQTGAFSGANVLTF. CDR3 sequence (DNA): TGTGCCACCAGCAGTCAGACAGGGGCGTTCTCTGGGGCCAACGTCCTGACTTTC.

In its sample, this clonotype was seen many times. CDR3 sequence: CSVEGQGRETQYF. DNA of the CDR3: TGCAGCGTTGAAGGACAGGGAAGGGAGACCCAGTACTTC. This chain joins TRBV29-1 and TRBJ2-5; 7 nucleotides align to TRBD1. Germline V gene data show CDR1 as SQVTM and CDR2 as ANQGSEA. J was trimmed by 5 bases and V by 1 base; bases with no gene match: 4. The CDR3 runs to 13 residues. Variable domain in full (rest from reference TRBV29-1 and TRBJ2-5): SAVISQKPSRDICQRGTSLTIQCQVDSQVTMMFWYRQQPGQSLTLIATANQGSEATYESGFVIDKFPISRPNLTFSTLTVSNMSPEDSSIYLCSVEGQGRETQYFGPGTRLLVL.

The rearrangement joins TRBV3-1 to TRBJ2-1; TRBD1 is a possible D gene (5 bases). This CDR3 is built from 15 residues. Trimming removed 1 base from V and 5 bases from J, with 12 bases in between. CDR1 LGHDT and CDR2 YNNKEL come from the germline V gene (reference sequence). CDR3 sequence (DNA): TGTGCCAGCAGCCAAGTTGGCCTGACAGACAATGAGCAGTTCTTC. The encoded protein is CASSQVGLTDNEQFF.

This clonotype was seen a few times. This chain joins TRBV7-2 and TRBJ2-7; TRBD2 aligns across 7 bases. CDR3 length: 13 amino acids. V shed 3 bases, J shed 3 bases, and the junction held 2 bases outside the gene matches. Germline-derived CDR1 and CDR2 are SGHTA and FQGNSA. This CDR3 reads CASSFLADYEQYF. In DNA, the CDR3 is TGTGCCAGCAGCTTTCTAGCGGACTACGAGCAGTACTTC.

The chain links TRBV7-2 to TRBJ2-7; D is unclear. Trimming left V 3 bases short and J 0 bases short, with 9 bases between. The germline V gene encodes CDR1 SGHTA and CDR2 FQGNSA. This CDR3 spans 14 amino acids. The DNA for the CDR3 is TGTGCCAGCAGCTTTCAGAGGAGCTCCTACGAGCAGTACTTC. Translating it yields CASSFQRSSYEQYF.

CDR3 protein: CASSQDVGVNIQYF. As DNA, the CDR3 is TGTGCCAGCAGCCAAGATGTGGGAGTAAACATTCAGTACTTC. This sequence joins TRBV3-1 and TRBJ2-4, with D tentatively TRBD2 (5 bases). Germline V gives CDR1 LGHDT, CDR2 YNNKEL (reference sequence). V was pared by 0 bases and J by 6 bases, with 9 bases between. The CDR3 loop spans 14 amino acids. Looking up the rest from reference TRBV3-1 and TRBJ2-4 gives the full variable domain: DTAVSQTPKYLVTQMGNDKSIKCEQNLGHDTMYWYKQDSKKFLKIMFSYNNKELIINETVPNRFSPKSPDKAHLNLHINSLELGDSAVYFCASSQDVGVNIQYFGAGTRLSVL.

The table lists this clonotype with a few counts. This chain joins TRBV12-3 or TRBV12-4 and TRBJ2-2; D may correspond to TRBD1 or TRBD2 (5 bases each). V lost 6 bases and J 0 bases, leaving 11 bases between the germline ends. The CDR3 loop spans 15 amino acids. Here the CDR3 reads CASSRGTPNTGELFF. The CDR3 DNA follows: TGTGCCAGCAGCCGTGGGACGCCGAACACCGGGGAGCTGTTTTTT.

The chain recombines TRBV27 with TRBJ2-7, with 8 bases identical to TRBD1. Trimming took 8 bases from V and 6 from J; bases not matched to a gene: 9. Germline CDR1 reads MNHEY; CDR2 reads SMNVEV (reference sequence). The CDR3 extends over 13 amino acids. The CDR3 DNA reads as TGTGCCAGCCGACAGGGGCTTTTCCTCGAGCAGTACTTC. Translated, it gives CASRQGLFLEQYF.

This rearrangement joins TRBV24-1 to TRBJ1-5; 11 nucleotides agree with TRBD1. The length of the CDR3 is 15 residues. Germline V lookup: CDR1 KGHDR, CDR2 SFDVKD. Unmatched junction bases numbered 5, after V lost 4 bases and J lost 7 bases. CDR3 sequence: CATSETGTGGQPQHF. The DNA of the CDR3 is TGTGCCACCAGTGAGACCGGGACAGGGGGGCAGCCCCAGCATTTT.

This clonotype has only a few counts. The CDR3 region is CSARDRTSGGGELFF. The CDR3 bases are TGCAGTGCTAGAGACAGGACTAGCGGCGGCGGGGAGCTGTTTTTT. J is TRBJ2-2 and V is TRBV20-1, with TRBD2 matching over 10 bases. The length of the CDR3 is 15 residues. Germline values: CDR1 DFQATT, CDR2 SNEGSKA (reference sequence). V lost 0 bases to trimming and J lost 7 bases; unmatched junction nucleotides: 5.

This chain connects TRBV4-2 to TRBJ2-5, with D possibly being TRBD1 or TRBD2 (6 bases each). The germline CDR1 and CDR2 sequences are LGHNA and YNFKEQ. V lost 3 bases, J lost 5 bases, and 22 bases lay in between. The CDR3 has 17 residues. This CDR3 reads CASSHLGGLAGIETQYF. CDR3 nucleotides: TGTGCCAGCAGCCACCTTGGGGGGCTAGCTGGAATTGAGACCCAGTACTTC.

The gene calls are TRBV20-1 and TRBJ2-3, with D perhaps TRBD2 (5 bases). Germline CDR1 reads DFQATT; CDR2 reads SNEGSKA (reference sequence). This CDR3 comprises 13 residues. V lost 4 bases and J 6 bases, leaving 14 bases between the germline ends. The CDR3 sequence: CSAIRDSSDTQYF. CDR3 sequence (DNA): TGCAGTGCTATCCGGGATTCGTCCGATACGCAGTATTTT.

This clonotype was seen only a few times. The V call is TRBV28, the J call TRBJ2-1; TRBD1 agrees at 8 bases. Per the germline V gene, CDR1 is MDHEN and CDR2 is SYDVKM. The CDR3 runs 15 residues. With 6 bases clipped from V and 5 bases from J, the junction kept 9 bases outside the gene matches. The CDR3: CASSFRGPRNNEQFF. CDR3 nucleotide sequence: TGTGCCAGCAGCTTCAGGGGGCCAAGGAACAATGAGCAGTTCTTC. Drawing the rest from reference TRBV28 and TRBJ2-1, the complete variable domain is DVKVTQSSRYLVKRTGEKVFLECVQDMDHENMFWYRQDPGLGLRLIYFSYDVKMKEKGDIPEGYSVSREKKERFSLILESASTNQTSMYLCASSFRGPRNNEQFFGPGTRLTVL.

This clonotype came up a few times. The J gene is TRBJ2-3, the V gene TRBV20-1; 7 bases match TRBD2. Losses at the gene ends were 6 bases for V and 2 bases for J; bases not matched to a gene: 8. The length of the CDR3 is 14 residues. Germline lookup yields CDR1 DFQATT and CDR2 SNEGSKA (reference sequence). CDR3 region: CSAGRGVYTDTQYF. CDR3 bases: TGCAGTGCGGGGAGGGGAGTTTACACAGATACGCAGTATTTT.

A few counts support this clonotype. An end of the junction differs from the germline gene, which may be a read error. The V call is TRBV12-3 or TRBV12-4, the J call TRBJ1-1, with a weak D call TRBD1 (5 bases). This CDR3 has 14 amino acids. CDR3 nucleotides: TGTGCCAGCAGCCAAGGGCAGGGAAACAATGAAGCTTTCTTT. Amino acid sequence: CASSQGQGNNEAFF.

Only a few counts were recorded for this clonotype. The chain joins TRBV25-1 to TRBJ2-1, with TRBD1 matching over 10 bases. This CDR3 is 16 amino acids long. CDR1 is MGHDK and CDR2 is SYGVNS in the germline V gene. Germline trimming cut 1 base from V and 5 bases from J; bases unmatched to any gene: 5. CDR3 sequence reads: CASSEWGDRGNNEQFF. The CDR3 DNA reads TGTGCCAGCAGTGAATGGGGGGACAGGGGTAACAATGAGCAGTTCTTC.